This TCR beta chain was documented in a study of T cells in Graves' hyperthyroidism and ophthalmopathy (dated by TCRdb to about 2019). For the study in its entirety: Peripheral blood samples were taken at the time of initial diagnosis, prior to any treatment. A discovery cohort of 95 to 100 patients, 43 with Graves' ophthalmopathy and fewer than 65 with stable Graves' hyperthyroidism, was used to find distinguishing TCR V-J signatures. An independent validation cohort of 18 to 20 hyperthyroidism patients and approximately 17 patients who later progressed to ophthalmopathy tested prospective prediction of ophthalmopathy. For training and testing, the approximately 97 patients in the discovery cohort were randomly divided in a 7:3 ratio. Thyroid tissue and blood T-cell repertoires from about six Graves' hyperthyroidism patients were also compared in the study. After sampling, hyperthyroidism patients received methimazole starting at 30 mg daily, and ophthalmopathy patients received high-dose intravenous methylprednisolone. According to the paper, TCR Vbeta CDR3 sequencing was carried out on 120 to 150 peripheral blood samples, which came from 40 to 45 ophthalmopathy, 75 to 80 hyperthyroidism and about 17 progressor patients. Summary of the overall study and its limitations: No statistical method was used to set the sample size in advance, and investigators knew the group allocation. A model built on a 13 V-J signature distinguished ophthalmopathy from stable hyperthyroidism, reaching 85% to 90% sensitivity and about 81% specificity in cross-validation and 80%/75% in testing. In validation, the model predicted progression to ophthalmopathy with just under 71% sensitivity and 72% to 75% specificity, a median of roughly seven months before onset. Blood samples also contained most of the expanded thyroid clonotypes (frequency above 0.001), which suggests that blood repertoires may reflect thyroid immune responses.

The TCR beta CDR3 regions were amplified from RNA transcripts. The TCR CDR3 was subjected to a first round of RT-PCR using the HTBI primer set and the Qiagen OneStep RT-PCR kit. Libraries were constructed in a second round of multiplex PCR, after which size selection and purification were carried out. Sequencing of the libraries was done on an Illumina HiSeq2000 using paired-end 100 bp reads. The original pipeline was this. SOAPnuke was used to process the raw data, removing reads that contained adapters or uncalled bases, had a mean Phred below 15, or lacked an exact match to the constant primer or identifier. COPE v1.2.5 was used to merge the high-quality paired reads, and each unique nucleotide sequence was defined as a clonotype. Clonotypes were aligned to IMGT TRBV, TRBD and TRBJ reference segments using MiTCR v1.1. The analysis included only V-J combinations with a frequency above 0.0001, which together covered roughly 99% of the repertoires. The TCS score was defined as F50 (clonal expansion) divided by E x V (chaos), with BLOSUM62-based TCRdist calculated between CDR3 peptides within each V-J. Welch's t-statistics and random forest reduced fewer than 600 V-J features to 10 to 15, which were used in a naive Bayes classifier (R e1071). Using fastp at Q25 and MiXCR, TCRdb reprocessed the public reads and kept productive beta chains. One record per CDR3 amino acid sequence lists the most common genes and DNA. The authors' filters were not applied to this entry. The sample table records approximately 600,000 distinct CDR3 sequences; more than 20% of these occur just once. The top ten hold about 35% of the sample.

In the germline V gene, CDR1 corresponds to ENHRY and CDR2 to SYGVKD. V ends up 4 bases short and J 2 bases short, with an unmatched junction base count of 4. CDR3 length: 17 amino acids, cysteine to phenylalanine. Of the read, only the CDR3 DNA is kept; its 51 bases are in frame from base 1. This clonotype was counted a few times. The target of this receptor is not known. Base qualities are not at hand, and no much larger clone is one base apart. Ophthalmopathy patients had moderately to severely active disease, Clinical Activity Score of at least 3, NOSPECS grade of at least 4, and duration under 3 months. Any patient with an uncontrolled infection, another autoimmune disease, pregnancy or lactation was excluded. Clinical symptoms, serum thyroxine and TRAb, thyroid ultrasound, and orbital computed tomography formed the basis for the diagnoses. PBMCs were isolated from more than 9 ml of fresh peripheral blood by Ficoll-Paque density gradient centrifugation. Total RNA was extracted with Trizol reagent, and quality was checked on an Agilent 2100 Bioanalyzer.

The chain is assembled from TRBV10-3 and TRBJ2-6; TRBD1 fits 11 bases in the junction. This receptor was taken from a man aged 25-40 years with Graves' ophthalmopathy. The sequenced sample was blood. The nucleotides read TGTGCCATCAGTGGGGACAGGGGGGGAACTGGGGCCAACGTCCTGACTTTC. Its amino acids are CAISGDRGGTGANVLTF.